This T cell receptor (beta chain) was documented in a study of regulatory T cells in long-lasting Graves disease. Turning to the study itself: The antithyroid drugs taken by newly diagnosed Graves' patients had been used for under 3 months.

Sequencing libraries for TCR beta were prepared with iRepertoire HTBI primers and Arm-PCR of CDR3 regions. One entry per CDR3 protein results from TCRdb running MiXCR on the multiplex PCR reads. The data contain about 500,000 distinct CDR3 sequences, 15% to 20% of them singletons. The time point denotes: newly diagnosed GD, antithyroid drugs for less than 3 months. From RNA extracted from PBMCs, the TCR library was made. This clonotype was counted many times. CDR1 DFQATT and CDR2 SNEGSKA come from the germline V gene (reference sequence). The CDR3 spans 14 residues. With 6 bases clipped from V and 2 bases from J, the junction kept 7 bases outside the gene matches. These data are also associated with another study on T cells in Graves' hyperthyroidism and ophthalmopathy.

This specimen was peripheral blood mononuclear cells (PBMCs), taken at new diagnosis, from a patient treated with antithyroid drugs. The rearrangement joins TRBV20-1 to TRBJ2-1; TRBD2 matches 7 bases. This receptor was taken from a man in his forties with Graves disease. CDR3 sequence: CSAEFSGPYNEQFF. The CDR3 bases are TGCAGTGCCGAATTTAGCGGGCCCTACAATGAGCAGTTCTTC.